The sequence of this TCR beta chain was determined in a study of cytomegalovirus exposure and HLA in healthy donors. Findings and caveats of the study: TCR sequences were mostly rare, though some public TCRs occurred in many donors. Equally common other TCR beta chains were less clonally expanded than HLA-associated ones, a later analysis found. Owing to their indistinguishability, certain V segments, notably TRBV6-2 and TRBV6-3, were excluded.

The PCR was carried out with 60 Vbeta primers and 13 Jbeta primers. Using immunoSEQ multiplex PCR, the repertoire was profiled, and TCRdb retains in-frame clones only, with some absent. The table lists about 60,000 clones, about 72% of them singletons. CDR1 is LNHDA, CDR2 SQIVND, per germline (reference sequence). The V and J ends lost 3 bases and 10 bases respectively, with 12 bases between them. This CDR3 comprises 12 residues. Comment on this clone: Its antigen remains unidentified.

The chain links TRBV19 to TRBJ1-2, with D uncertain. This TCR came from a woman aged 40 to 50 in good health and CMV-seropositive. The sequencing input was PBMCs. The CDR3 nucleotides read TGTGCCAGTAGTATTCAAATGGGAGTCTACACCTTC. Translated, it gives CASSIQMGVYTF.